This TCR beta chain comes out of a study of T cells after yellow fever vaccination (dated 2019 in TCRdb). The study in broad terms: The SMART-Seq v4 Ultra Low Input RNA kit was used to prepare libraries from fractions with low cell numbers. Bulk PBMC replicates and cell subsets were isolated from blood drawn at multiple timepoints before and after both primary and secondary immunization. Two healthy male donors, one aged 18 to 30 and one aged 30 to 40 years, were included in the cohort. To follow T-cell clones before and after both primary and booster YFV17D yellow fever vaccination, bulk TCR alpha and beta repertoires underwent longitudinal sequencing.

Results and caveats for the whole study, not just this receptor: A small share of clonotypes occurred in both CD4 and CD8 compartments, likely arising from convergent recombination. Only two donors were included in the study, so the extent to which the findings can be generalized is limited. Because abundant contaminating clonotypes from the bulk population could be contained in FACS-sorted repertoires, computational filtering was required. Compared with the primary T-cell response, the secondary T-cell response was weaker but faster, peaking on day 5 rather than day 15. Most clones expanded after primary vaccination were re-detected after the booster (almost 97% of CD4 and 88% of CD8), suggesting broad memory maintenance.

Relative to germline, V is 0 bases shorter and J is 0 bases shorter, with 14 bases between their ends. From cysteine to phenylalanine, the CDR3 is 17 amino acids long. Only CDR3 DNA remains: 51 bases, in frame from the first base. The CDR1 and CDR2 encoded by the germline V gene are LGHNA and YSLEER. These reads were obtained on an Illumina NovaSeq 6000. TCR cDNA was made using 5'RACE template switching, a step that added a universal primer site and unique molecular identifiers. Priming of cDNA synthesis was performed from both the TCR alpha and TCR beta constant segments. Two PCR steps were used to amplify libraries, with sample barcodes and sequencing adapters being added in the second step. Libraries were sequenced on Illumina HiSeq 2500 (2x100 bp) or NovaSeq (2x150 bp). The authors' pipeline ran thus. Demultiplexing of reads and collapsing into UMI consensus sequences were performed with MIGEC, and V(D)J alignment was carried out with MiXCR. Using edgeR on replicate PBMC samples, clonotypes were called vaccine-responding if FDR was below 0.01 and the log2 fold change was above 5 up to day 15. Bulk clonotypes were assigned CD4 or CD8 identity according to which sequenced CD4 or CD8 repertoire held them at higher abundance. Starting from the raw public reads, TCRdb applied fastp trimming at Q25, assembled clones with MiXCR and retained in-frame beta chains. Rows matching on CDR3 protein sequence are summarized as one entry with the most common DNA and genes. The V and J calls follow TCRdb's processing rather than the paper's. The sample contains approximately 90,000 distinct CDR3 sequences, around 5.5% of them found a single time. Together, the top ten hold roughly two fifths of the sample.

The treatment or condition label corresponds to: live attenuated yellow fever vaccine strain. A standard Ficoll-Paque protocol was used to isolate PBMCs from peripheral blood. Dynabeads CD4 and CD8 positive selection kits were used to isolate the CD4 and CD8 T-cell fractions. TriZol was used to extract RNA from bulk PBMCs, from CD4 and CD8 fractions, and from dextramer-positive and dextramer-negative fractions. Concerning this clonotype: Its cognate antigen has yet to be identified. Per-nucleotide qualities are absent, and no much larger clonotype sits a single base away.

Sample: CD8+ T cells sorted from PBMCs, taken 10 days after the yellow fever booster vaccination. Rearrangement joined TRBV4-3 to TRBJ1-1; 5 matching bases give a weak D call of TRBD1. The receptor was isolated from a man between 18 and 35 years old who received the YFV17D yellow fever vaccine. Read as DNA, the sequence is TGCGCCAGCAGCCAAGATCAATTCGGGGGTTTGAACACTGAAGCTTTCTTT. Its protein reads: CASSQDQFGGLNTEAFF.